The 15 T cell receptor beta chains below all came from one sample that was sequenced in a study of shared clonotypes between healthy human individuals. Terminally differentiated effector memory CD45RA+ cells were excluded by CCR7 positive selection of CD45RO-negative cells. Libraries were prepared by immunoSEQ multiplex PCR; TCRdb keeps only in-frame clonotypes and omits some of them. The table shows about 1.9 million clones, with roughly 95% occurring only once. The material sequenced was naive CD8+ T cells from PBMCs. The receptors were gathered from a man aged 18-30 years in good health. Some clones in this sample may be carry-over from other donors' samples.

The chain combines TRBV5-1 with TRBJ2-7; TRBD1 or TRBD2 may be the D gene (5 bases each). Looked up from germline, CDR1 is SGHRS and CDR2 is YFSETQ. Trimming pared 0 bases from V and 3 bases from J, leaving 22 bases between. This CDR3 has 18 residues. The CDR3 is CASSLAPASGIGDYEQYF. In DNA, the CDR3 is TGCGCCAGCAGCTTGGCCCCCGCGTCCGGGATAGGGGACTACGAGCAGTACTTC. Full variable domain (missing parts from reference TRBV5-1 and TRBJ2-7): KAGVTQTPRYLIKTRGQQVTLSCSPISGHRSVSWYQQTPGQGLQFLFEYFSETQRNKGNFPGRFSGRQFSNSRSEMNVSTLELGDSALYLCASSLAPASGIGDYEQYFGPGTRLTVT.

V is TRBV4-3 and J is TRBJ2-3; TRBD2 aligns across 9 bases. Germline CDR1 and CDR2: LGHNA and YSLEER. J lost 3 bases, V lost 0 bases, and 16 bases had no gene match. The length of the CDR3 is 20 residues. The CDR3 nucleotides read TGCGCCAGCAGCCAAGATCCCTCTAGCGGGATACCCGCCGGTACAGATACGCAGTATTTT. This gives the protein CASSQDPSSGIPAGTDTQYF.

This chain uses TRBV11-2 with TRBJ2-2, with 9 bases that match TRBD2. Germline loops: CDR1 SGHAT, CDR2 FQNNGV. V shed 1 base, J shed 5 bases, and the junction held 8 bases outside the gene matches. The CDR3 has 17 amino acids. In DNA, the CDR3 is TGTGCCAGCAGCTTAGTAGCGGGAGAATTTATGACCGGGGAGCTGTTTTTT. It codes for CASSLVAGEFMTGELFF.

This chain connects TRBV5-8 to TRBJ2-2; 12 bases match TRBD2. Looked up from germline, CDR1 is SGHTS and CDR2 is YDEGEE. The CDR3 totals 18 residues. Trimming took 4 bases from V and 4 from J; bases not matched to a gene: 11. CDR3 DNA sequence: TGTGCCAGCAGCCCTACGGGTGGACTAGCGGGGCCCACCGGGGAGCTGTTTTTT. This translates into CASSPTGGLAGPTGELFF.

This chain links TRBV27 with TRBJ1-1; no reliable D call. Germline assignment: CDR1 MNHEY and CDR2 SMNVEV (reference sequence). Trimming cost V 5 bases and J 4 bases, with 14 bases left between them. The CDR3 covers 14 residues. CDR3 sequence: CASSIMPEGTEAFF. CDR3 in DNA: TGTGCCAGCAGTATCATGCCCGAGGGCACTGAAGCTTTCTTT.

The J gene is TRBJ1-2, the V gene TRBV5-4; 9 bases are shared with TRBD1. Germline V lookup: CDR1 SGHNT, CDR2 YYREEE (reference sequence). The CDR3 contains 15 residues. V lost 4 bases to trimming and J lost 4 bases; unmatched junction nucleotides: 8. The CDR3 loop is CASSDRDRAPYGYTF. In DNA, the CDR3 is TGTGCCAGCAGCGACCGGGACAGGGCGCCCTATGGCTACACCTTC.

CDR3 sequence: CASSQSFRDRVYGYTF. CDR3 nucleotide sequence: TGCGCCAGCAGCCAGTCCTTCCGGGACAGGGTCTATGGCTACACCTTC. The chain uses TRBV4-3 and TRBJ1-2, with 9 bases aligning to TRBD1. Germline CDR1 reads LGHNA; CDR2 reads YSLEER. Trimming at V came to 3 bases and at J to 4 bases, leaving 9 bases not matched to a gene. The CDR3 totals 16 residues.

The DNA of the CDR3 is TGTGCCATCAGTGACCCGGTCCTAACTTTTCCCGAGCAGTACTTC. Translation gives CAISDPVLTFPEQYF. The chain recombines TRBV10-3 with TRBJ2-7; D unclear. V dropped 3 bases and J dropped 6 bases, with 18 bases sitting between them. Germline-derived CDR1 and CDR2 are ENHRY and SYGVKD. The CDR3 spans 15 residues.

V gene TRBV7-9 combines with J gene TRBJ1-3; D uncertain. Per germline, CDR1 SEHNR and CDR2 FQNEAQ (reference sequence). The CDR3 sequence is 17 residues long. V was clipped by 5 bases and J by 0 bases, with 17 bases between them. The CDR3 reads CASSPETDIRSGNTIYF. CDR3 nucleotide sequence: TGTGCCAGCAGCCCAGAGACCGACATCCGCTCTGGAAACACCATATATTTT.

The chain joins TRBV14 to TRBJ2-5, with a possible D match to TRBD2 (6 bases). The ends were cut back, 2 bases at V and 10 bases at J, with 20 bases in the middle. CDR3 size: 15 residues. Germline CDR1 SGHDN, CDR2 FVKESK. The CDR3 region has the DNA TGTGCCAGCAGCCAAACCAGACCGACTGCCGGGGGCCAGTACTTC. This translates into CASSQTRPTAGGQYF.

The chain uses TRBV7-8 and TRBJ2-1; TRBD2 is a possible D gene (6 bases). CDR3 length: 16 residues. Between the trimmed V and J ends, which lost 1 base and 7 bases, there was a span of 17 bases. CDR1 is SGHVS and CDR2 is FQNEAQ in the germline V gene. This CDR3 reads CASSLDGGSGRNEQFF. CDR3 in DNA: TGTGCCAGCAGCTTAGATGGGGGGAGCGGTAGGAATGAGCAGTTCTTC.

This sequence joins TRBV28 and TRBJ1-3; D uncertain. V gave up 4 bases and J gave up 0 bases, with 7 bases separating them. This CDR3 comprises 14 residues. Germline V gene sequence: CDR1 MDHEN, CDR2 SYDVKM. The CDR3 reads CASSSLNSGNTIYF. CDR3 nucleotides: TGTGCCAGCAGTTCACTGAACTCTGGAAACACCATATATTTT.

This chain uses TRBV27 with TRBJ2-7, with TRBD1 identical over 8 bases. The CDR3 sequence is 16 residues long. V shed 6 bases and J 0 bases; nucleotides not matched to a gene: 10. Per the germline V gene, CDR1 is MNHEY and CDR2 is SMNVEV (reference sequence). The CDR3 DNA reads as TGTGCCAGCAGACCCCTTCCGGGACAGGTCTCCTACGAGCAGTACTTC. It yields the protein CASRPLPGQVSYEQYF.

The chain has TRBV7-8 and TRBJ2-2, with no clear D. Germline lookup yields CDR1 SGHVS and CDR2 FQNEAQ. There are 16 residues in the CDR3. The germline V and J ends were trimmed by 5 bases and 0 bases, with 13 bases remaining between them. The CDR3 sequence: CASSLDPSANTGELFF. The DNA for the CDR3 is TGTGCCAGCAGCCTCGACCCCTCCGCGAACACCGGGGAGCTGTTTTTT.

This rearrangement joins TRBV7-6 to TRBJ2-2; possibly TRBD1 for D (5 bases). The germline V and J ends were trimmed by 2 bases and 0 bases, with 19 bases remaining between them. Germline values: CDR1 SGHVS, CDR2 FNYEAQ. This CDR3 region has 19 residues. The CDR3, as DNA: TGTGCCAGCAGCTTATCCGTTAGTAGGGGCCCCCCGAACACCGGGGAGCTGTTTTTT. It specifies CASSLSVSRGPPNTGELFF.